Described below is a single TCR beta chain sequence and its context. Per the germline V gene, CDR1 is SGHRS and CDR2 is YFSETQ. The CDR3 totals 15 residues. J gave up 6 bases and V 3 bases, and 10 bases lay outside the gene matches. This record belongs to a study of OX40 agonist ivuxolimab in advanced cancers. Here immunoSEQ multiplex PCR was the method, and the copy in TCRdb shows in-frame clones only, minus some. The sample holds about 80,000 clones, roughly 86% seen once. The sample in question was CD4+ or CD8+ T cells sorted from blood, obtained in a trial of the OX40 agonist ivuxolimab. The TCR originated in an adult with an advanced solid tumor such as melanoma, head and neck, liver or kidney cancer. The chain recombines TRBV5-1 with TRBJ2-3; 7 nucleotides align to TRBD1. CDR3: CASSSGQTPGDTQYF. CDR3 DNA: TGCGCCAGCAGCTCGGGACAGACCCCCGGGGATACGCAGTATTTT.